The 8 T cell receptor beta chains below come from one sample, sequenced in a study of T cell responses to AZD1222 COVID-19 vaccine (TCRdb year 2021). Libraries were built with the immunoSEQ multiplex PCR assay. TCRdb took this table from immuneACCESS and kept in-frame rearrangements with V and J called. Such tables lack part of the clones; where checked against another copy, unresolved V genes explain under half of the gap, and the rest is unexplained. This sample has tens of thousands of clones in its table, and approximately 90% of those were observed once. Together, the top ten hold about 5% of the sample. This specimen's time point label, interpreted: about 28 days (+/-7) after the second vaccine dose. Material: peripheral blood, obtained 28 days after the second AZD1222 dose. These receptors all stem from an adult who received the AZD1222 COVID-19 vaccine.

V is TRBV7-9 and J is TRBJ2-2; no clear D gene. Germline CDR1 SEHNR, CDR2 FQNEAQ (reference sequence). This CDR3 has 15 residues. Trimming removed 0 bases at V and 4 bases at J, with 9 bases between. The DNA for the CDR3 is TGTGCCAGCAGCTTAGCGGGAATGGGCACCGGGGAGCTGTTTTTT. Translation: CASSLAGMGTGELFF.

The genes are TRBV11-2 and TRBJ1-2, with 10 bases aligning to TRBD1. The CDR3 is made up of 16 amino acids. Trimming removed 4 bases from V and 3 bases from J; junction bases left unmatched: 8. Germline V CDR1 and CDR2: SGHAT, FQNNGV. CDR3: CASSSRDRGNYYGYTF. The CDR3 DNA reads TGTGCCAGCAGCTCCCGGGACAGGGGCAATTACTATGGCTACACCTTC.

The chain combines TRBV7-2 with TRBJ1-2, with D possibly matching TRBD1 (6 bases). V was trimmed by 5 bases and J by 4 bases, leaving 8 bases between them. Germline loops: CDR1 SGHTA, CDR2 FQGNSA. The CDR3 totals 12 residues. The CDR3, as DNA: TGTGCCAGCAGCAACAGGGCCTATGGCTACACCTTC. This translates into CASSNRAYGYTF.

This clone was detected only a few times. The rearrangement joins TRBV3-1 (or the pseudogene TRBV3-2) to TRBJ2-7; D gene unclear. The germline V and J ends were trimmed by 0 bases and 7 bases, with 13 bases remaining between them. The CDR3 sequence is 14 residues long. Germline CDR1 is LGHDT and CDR2 is YNNKEL (reference sequence). CDR3 sequence (DNA): TGTGCCAGCAGCCAAGATCGTAGGTTGGGGGAGCAGTACTTC. This sequence encodes CASSQDRRLGEQYF.

This clone was observed a single time. The rearrangement uses TRBV7-8 and TRBJ2-2; D is unresolved. Germline CDR1 SGHVS, CDR2 FQNEAQ. V lost 0 bases and J 4 bases, leaving 3 bases between the germline ends. This CDR3 is built from 13 residues. The CDR3 nucleotides are TGTGCCAGCAGCTTAGCCGGCACCGGGGAGCTGTTTTTT. It yields the protein CASSLAGTGELFF.

The rearrangement joins TRBV6-1 to TRBJ1-1; possible D gene TRBD1, 6 bases. This CDR3 has 14 amino acids. Germline CDR1 reads MNHNS; CDR2 reads SASEGT. The V gene lost 0 bases and the J gene lost 5 bases, with 10 bases spanning the gap. In DNA form, the CDR3 reads TGTGCCAGCAGTGAAGCACAGGGATGGACTGAAGCTTTCTTT. This gives the protein CASSEAQGWTEAFF.

The gene calls are TRBV4-3 and TRBJ1-3; no firm D call. The CDR3 is made up of 16 amino acids. CDR1 and CDR2 (germline): LGHNA, YSLEER. Trimming cost V 3 bases and J 1 base, with 13 bases left between them. CDR3 sequence reads: CASSQDRPASGNTIYF. The CDR3 nucleotides are TGCGCCAGCAGCCAGGATAGACCAGCATCTGGAAACACCATATATTTT.

The V and J genes are TRBV19 and TRBJ2-2, with D perhaps TRBD1 (5 bases). This CDR3 is built from 15 residues. Germline CDR1 is LNHDA and CDR2 is SQIVND (reference sequence). V was pared by 5 bases and J by 1 base, with 11 bases between. The CDR3 bases are TGTGCCAGTAGTTCCGGACACATGAACACCGGGGAGCTGTTTTTT. Translated, it gives CASSSGHMNTGELFF.